Below are 18 T cell receptor beta chains sequenced from a single sample in a study of T cell repertoires in cytomegalovirus infection (dated by TCRdb to the late 2010s). This sample was sequenced with an Illumina HiSeq 1500. Using fastp trimming at Q25 and MiXCR clonotype assembly, TCRdb reanalyzed the public sequencing data and kept in-frame beta chains. Entries are consolidated by CDR3 protein sequence, retaining the most common genes and DNA. This sample is represented by some 920,000 distinct CDR3 sequences; 31% of them were singletons. The biggest ten clones account for 10% to 15% of the sample. Their antigens are not known. The treatment or condition label of this sample denotes: in vitro stimulation with specific CMV peptide epitopes to enrich CMV-specific T cells. The sample consisted of cultured CD8+ T cells from PBMCs, taken from culture after CMV antigen stimulation. The source of these receptors is a human donor in good health (CMV status not recorded). Some clones in this sample may be carry-over from other donors' samples.

V is TRBV12-3 or TRBV12-4 and J is TRBJ2-3; a weak D match, TRBD2 (5 bases). This CDR3 has 15 residues. V was trimmed by 4 bases and J by 1 base, leaving 12 bases between them. The CDR3 nucleotides read TGTGCCAGCAGTTCTAGTCGGGATCGCACAGATACGCAGTATTTT. It translates to CASSSSRDRTDTQYF.

This chain uses TRBV6-5 with TRBJ2-3; 10 nucleotides align to TRBD2. CDR3 length: 18 residues. The germline gives CDR1 MNHEY, CDR2 SVGAGI. With V trimmed by 0 bases and J by 4 bases, 10 bases remained unmatched. DNA for the CDR3: TGTGCCAGCAGTTACTCCCCTAGCGGGGGCCCCGGCCCAGATACGCAGTATTTT. Protein: CASSYSPSGGPGPDTQYF.

This clonotype was counted a few times. The chain recombines TRBV27 with TRBJ2-7; the D gene is possibly TRBD2 (5 bases). V was clipped by 5 bases and J by 0 bases, with 11 bases between them. The CDR3 totals 14 residues. The germline CDR1 and CDR2 sequences are MNHEY and SMNVEV (reference sequence). In DNA, the CDR3 is TGTGCCAGCAGTCCCGGACTCGACTCCTACGAGCAGTACGTC. Residues: CASSPGLDSYEQYV.

The chain has TRBV4-3 and TRBJ2-1; the D is unclear. Looked up from germline, CDR1 is LGHNA and CDR2 is YSLEER. The V and J ends lost 1 base and 3 bases respectively, with 16 bases between them. CDR3 size: 17 residues. CDR3 nucleotides: TGCGCCAGCAGCCAAGGAGTAGGGCGGAACCACTACAATGAGCAGTTCTTC. As protein: CASSQGVGRNHYNEQFF.

This clonotype was picked up a small number of times. The CDR3, as DNA: TGCAGCGTTTGGCAGGGGGATGTCAATGAGCAGTTCTTC. This sequence encodes CSVWQGDVNEQFF. The genes are TRBV29-1 and TRBJ2-1, with TRBD1 matching 7 bases. The CDR3 is made up of 13 amino acids. Germline values: CDR1 SQVTM, CDR2 ANQGSEA. The V and J ends lost 5 bases and 6 bases, in that order; junction bases with no gene match: 7.

This rearrangement joins TRBV28 to TRBJ2-2; D possibly corresponds to TRBD2 (6 bases). V lost 9 bases, J lost 6 bases, and 8 bases lay in between. The V gene's germline CDR1 is MDHEN and CDR2 SYDVKM. The CDR3 extends over 11 amino acids. DNA for the CDR3: TGTGCCAGTGGGGGGTCCGGGGAGCTGTTTTTT. Its translation: CASGGSGELFF.

This clonotype was detected only a few times. V and J are TRBV10-3 and TRBJ2-2; 8 positions agree with TRBD1. Germline V gene lookup returns CDR1 ENHRY and CDR2 SYGVKD. The CDR3 contains 16 residues. J was trimmed by 4 bases and V by 8 bases; bases with no gene match: 12. The CDR3 sequence is CAIQTGGSSGTGELFF. Here the CDR3 DNA reads TGTGCCATCCAAACAGGGGGGTCATCGGGCACCGGGGAGCTGTTTTTT.

This clonotype has only a few counts. The chain has TRBV27 and TRBJ2-5, with unresolved D. CDR1 MNHEY and CDR2 SMNVEV come from the germline V gene (reference sequence). V gave up 2 bases and J gave up 5 bases, with 15 bases separating them. The CDR3 spans 15 residues. CDR3 region: CASSLIGMSEETQYF. The DNA of the CDR3 is TGTGCCAGCAGTTTAATTGGGATGTCGGAGGAGACCCAGTACTTC.

The V gene is TRBV28, the J gene TRBJ1-5; D ambiguous. Trimming took off 5 bases at V and 0 bases at J, with 14 bases between the two ends. Germline-derived CDR1 and CDR2 are MDHEN and SYDVKM. CDR3 size: 16 residues. The DNA for the CDR3 is TGTGCCAGCAGTCCTCCTCCGACACGTAGCAATCAGCCCCAGCATTTT. Its protein is CASSPPPTRSNQPQHF.

The chain carries TRBV10-3 and TRBJ1-3; D not resolved. The CDR3 runs to 13 residues. Trimming stripped 5 bases from V and 3 bases from J, with 8 bases between. Germline CDR1 and CDR2: ENHRY and SYGVKD. This CDR3 is CAISQTVGNTIYF. In nucleotides, the CDR3 is TGTGCCATCAGTCAGACTGTTGGAAACACCATATATTTT.

This clonotype was observed at least ten times. The rearrangement links TRBV15 to TRBJ2-2; tentative D call: TRBD2 (5 bases). Per the germline V gene, CDR1 is LNHNV and CDR2 is YYDKDF (reference sequence). The CDR3 is 15 residues long. Trimming left V 6 bases short and J 2 bases short, with 13 bases between. CDR3 residues: CATRWGEGNTGELFF. For the CDR3, the DNA is TGTGCCACCAGGTGGGGAGAGGGAAACACCGGGGAGCTGTTTTTT.

This clonotype was counted between two and nine times. The rearrangement joins TRBV7-8 to TRBJ2-7; a weak D match, TRBD2 (6 bases). The germline V and J ends were trimmed by 6 bases and 3 bases, with 15 bases remaining between them. The CDR3 runs to 14 residues. Looked up from germline, CDR1 is SGHVS and CDR2 is FQNEAQ. CDR3 sequence: CASSHDGTYYEQYV. The CDR3 DNA reads as TGTGCCAGCAGTCATGACGGGACTTACTACGAGCAGTACGTC.

This clonotype was detected a few times. The J gene is TRBJ1-5, the V gene TRBV4-1; 8 bases agree with TRBD1. Trimming removed 3 bases from V and 4 bases from J; junction bases left unmatched: 5. CDR1 is MGHRA, CDR2 YSYEKL, per germline. The CDR3 loop spans 15 amino acids. CDR3 nucleotide sequence: TGCGCCAGCAGCCACCATACAGGGGGAAATCAGCCCCAGCATTTT. It translates to CASSHHTGGNQPQHF.

The gene calls are TRBV11-2 and TRBJ2-5; possible D gene TRBD2, 5 bases. Germline V gene lookup returns CDR1 SGHAT and CDR2 FQNNGV. The ends were cut back, 1 base at V and 7 bases at J, with 10 bases in the middle. This CDR3 has 13 residues. The CDR3 coding sequence is TGTGCCAGCAGCTTAGGCCGCGGAGGGACCCAGTACTTC. Amino acid sequence: CASSLGRGGTQYF. The full variable domain, completed using reference TRBV11-2 and TRBJ2-5, is EAGVAQSPRYKIIEKRQSVAFWCNPISGHATLYWYQQILGQGPKLLIQFQNNGVVDDSQLPKDRFSAERLKGVDSTLKIQPAKLEDSAVYLCASSLGRGGTQYFGPGTRLLVL.

V usage is TRBV6-2 or TRBV6-3 and J usage is TRBJ2-7, with D possibly matching TRBD2 (6 bases). CDR3 size: 13 residues. Germline values: CDR1 MNHEY, CDR2 SVGEGT. V lost 10 bases to trimming and J lost 3 bases, with 16 bases between them. CDR3 residues: CATNPAGIYEQYV. For the CDR3, the DNA is TGTGCCACCAACCCCGCGGGGATCTACGAGCAGTACGTC.

In its sample, this clonotype was seen a few times. This sequence joins TRBV28 and TRBJ2-1; 10 bases align to TRBD2. CDR1 and CDR2 (germline): MDHEN, SYDVKM. The CDR3 has 16 amino acids. V lost 3 bases, J lost 4 bases, and 6 bases stayed unmatched. The CDR3 DNA is TGTGCCAGCAGTTTTGCGAATAGCGGGGGGTACAATGAGCAGTTCTTC. Translated, it gives CASSFANSGGYNEQFF.

This clonotype was seen at least ten times. This chain connects TRBV7-6 to TRBJ2-5; possible D gene TRBD1, 6 bases. Germline lookup yields CDR1 SGHVS and CDR2 FNYEAQ. Trimming pared 4 bases from V and 5 bases from J, leaving 14 bases between. CDR3 size: 14 residues. CDR3 DNA: TGTGCCAGCAGCTCCGGGCAGGGGTGGGAGACCCAGTACTTC. Amino acid sequence: CASSSGQGWETQYF.

The table lists this clonotype with a count of one. V is TRBV12-3 or TRBV12-4 and J is TRBJ2-1, with 7 nucleotides matching TRBD1. V gave up 5 bases and J gave up 12 bases; unmatched junction bases: 7. The CDR3 covers 12 residues. The CDR3 sequence is CASSGPGQTQFF. The DNA of the CDR3 is TGTGCCAGCAGTGGGCCGGGACAGACGCAGTTCTTC.